The present TCR delta chain was sequenced within a study of Vδ1+ human thymocytes (dated by TCRdb to about 2018). Study-level background: mRNA-level TRG and TRD CDR3 repertoires of highly purified Vdelta1+ thymocytes from young children were characterised as a data resource. Validation of the multiplex-based CDR3 amplicon strategy against 5'RACE-based CDR3 amplicon generation methods had been performed previously. General study outcomes and caveats: Many TRG clonotypes were found to be shared between donors (up to roughly 7x10^3), whereas TRD repertoires were found to be essentially private (max roughly 120 shared). Despite high sort purity, 20% to 25% of thymic TRD sequences were Vdelta2 (and few Vdelta3), unlike peripheral blood Vdelta1+ controls. In contrast to oligoclonal peripheral blood repertoires, thymic TRG and TRD repertoires appeared to be highly polyclonal with Gaussian CDR3 length distributions. Because unexpected Vdelta2 sequences could lead to misinterpretation of bulk repertoire data, the authors recommended using highly purified populations and validating at the single-cell level. No clustering by age or sex was observed, so analyses did not stratify donors by these variables.

This clone was picked up a small number of times. Its antigen specificity is not known. No qualities accompany the bases; no much larger clone lies one base away. Thymic samples were depleted of alphabeta T cells, then CD3+ TCRVdelta1+ TCRVdelta2- thymocytes were FACS-sorted. The purity of the sorted Vdelta1+ thymocytes fell between about 96% and 99.6%. Thymic specimens were obtained from 8 paediatric patients, aged from about 5 days to 17 months, who were undergoing corrective cardiac surgery. The thymic tissue was dispersed, and mononuclear cells were isolated using a Histopaque-1077 density gradient. Staining used anti-TCRVdelta1 clone TS8.2, anti-TCRVdelta2 clone B6, anti-CD3 clone HIT3a and anti-TCRalphabeta clone IP26 antibodies. Including cysteine and phenylalanine, the CDR3 has 20 amino acids. Of the read, only the CDR3 DNA is kept; its 60 bases are in frame from base 1. V lost 0 bases and J lost 0 bases; the stretch between them is 23 bases long. CDR1 and CDR2 were assigned from the germline V gene as TSWWSYY and QGS.

RNA was isolated using the RNeasy mini kit, and reverse transcription was performed with Superscript III. To generate the CDR3 amplicons, a multiplex PCR was run using pooled V-gene forward primers together with a constant-region reverse primer that carried Illumina adaptor overhangs. After gel purification, the amplicons were indexed with Nextera index primers during approximately 8 additional PCR cycles and then purified using AMPure XP beads. Libraries were sequenced on an Illumina MiSeq with paired-end 250 bp reads, dual indexing and about 20% PhiX spike-in. The paper's data handling went like this. FastQC was used to check read quality, and ea-utils fastq-join was used to merge TRG read pairs. Sequences were annotated with IMGT/HighV-QUEST, keeping only productive sequences with unambiguous V-gene assignment; clonotypes were defined by identical CDR3 sequence. For downstream analysis, the tools were VDJtools 1.1.1, tcR 2.2.3, Treemap and vegan Shannon diversity in R 3.4.4. TCRdb reprocessed the public reads with the caller CATT; rows with the same DNA were merged afterwards. The V and J calls, along with clone size, are taken from TCRdb and not from the paper's own processing. This sample comprises about 55,000 delta-chain clones, 15% to 20% of them detected only once. Jointly, the top ten make up 0.5% of the sample.

The rearranged segments are TRDV1 and TRDJ1; the D segment cannot be called with confidence. The receptor was isolated from a boy in the first two years of life who had congenital heart surgery. Sequenced: Vdelta1+ gamma-delta thymocytes from the thymus. What this sample's cell subset or site label stands for: FACS-sorted CD3+ TCRalphabeta- TCRVdelta1+ TCRVdelta2- thymocytes. The CDR3: CALGELTFLSRVPYTDKLIF. At the DNA level, the sequence is TGTGCTCTTGGGGAACTTACCTTTTTATCACGGGTGCCGTACACCGATAAACTCATCTTT.